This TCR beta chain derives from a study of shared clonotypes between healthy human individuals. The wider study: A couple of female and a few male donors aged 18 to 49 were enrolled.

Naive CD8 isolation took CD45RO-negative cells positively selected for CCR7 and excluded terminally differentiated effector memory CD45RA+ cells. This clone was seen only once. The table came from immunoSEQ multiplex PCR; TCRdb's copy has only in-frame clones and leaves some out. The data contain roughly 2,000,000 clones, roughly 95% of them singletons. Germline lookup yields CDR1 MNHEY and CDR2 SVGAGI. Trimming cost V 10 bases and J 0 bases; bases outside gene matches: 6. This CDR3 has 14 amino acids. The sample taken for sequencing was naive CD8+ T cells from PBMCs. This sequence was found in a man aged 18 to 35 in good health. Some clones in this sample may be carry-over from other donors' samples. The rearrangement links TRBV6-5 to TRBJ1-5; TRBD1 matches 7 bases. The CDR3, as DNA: TGTGCCACGCGGGACAGCTATAGCAATCAGCCCCAGCATTTT. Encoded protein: CATRDSYSNQPQHF.